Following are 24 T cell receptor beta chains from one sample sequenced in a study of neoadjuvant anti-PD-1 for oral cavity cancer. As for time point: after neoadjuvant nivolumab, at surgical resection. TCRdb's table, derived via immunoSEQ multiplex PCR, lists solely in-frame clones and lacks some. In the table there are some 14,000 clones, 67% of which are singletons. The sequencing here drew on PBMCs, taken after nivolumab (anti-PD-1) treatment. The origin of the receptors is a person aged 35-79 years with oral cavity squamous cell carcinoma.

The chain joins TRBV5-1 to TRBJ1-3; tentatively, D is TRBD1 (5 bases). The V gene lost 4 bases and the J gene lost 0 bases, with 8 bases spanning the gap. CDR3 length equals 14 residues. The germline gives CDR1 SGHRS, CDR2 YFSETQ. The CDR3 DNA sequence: TGCGCCAGCAGCCCGCAGGGCTCTGGAAACACCATATATTTT. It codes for CASSPQGSGNTIYF. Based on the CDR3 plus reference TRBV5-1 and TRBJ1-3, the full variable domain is KAGVTQTPRYLIKTRGQQVTLSCSPISGHRSVSWYQQTPGQGLQFLFEYFSETQRNKGNFPGRFSGRQFSNSRSEMNVSTLELGDSALYLCASSPQGSGNTIYFGEGSWLTVV.

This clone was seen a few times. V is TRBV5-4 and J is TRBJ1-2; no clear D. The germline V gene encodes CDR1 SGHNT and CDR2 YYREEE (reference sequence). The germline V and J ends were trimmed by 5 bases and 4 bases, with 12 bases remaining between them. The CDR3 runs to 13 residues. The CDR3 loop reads CASRGEGGYGYTF. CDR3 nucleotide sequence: TGTGCCAGCAGGGGTGAGGGTGGCTATGGCTACACCTTC.

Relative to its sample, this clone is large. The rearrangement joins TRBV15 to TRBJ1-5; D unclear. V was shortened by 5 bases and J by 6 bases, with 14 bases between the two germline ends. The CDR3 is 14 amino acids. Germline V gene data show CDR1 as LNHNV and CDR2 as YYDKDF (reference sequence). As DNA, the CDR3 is TGTGCCACCAGCGGATTACGGGATGGTCAGCCCCAGCATTTT. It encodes CATSGLRDGQPQHF.

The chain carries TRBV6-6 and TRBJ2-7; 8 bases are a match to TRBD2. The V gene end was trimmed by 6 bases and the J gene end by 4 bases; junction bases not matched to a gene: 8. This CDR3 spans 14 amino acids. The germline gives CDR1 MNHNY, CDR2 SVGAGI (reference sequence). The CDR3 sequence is CASSLVGGDYEQYF. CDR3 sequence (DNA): TGTGCCAGCAGCCTCGTCGGGGGGGATTACGAGCAGTACTTC.

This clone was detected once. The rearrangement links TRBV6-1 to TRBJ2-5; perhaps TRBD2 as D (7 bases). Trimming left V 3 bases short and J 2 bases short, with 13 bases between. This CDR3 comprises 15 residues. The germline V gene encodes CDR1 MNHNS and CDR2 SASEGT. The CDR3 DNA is TGTGCCAGCAGTGATCGGGGGGCGATACAAGAGACCCAGTACTTC. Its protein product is CASSDRGAIQETQYF.

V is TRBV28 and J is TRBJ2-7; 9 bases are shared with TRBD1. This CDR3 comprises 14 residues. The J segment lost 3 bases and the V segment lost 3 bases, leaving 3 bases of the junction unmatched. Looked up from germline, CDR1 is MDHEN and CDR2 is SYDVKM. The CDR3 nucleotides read TGTGCCAGCAGTTTCCAGGACAGGGGCTACGAGCAGTACTTC. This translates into CASSFQDRGYEQYF.

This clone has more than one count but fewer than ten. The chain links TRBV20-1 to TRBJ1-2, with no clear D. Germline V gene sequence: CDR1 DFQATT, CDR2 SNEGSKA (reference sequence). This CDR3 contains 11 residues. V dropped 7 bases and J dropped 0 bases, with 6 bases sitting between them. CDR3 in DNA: TGCAGTGAACAGACTAACTATGGCTACACCTTC. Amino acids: CSEQTNYGYTF.

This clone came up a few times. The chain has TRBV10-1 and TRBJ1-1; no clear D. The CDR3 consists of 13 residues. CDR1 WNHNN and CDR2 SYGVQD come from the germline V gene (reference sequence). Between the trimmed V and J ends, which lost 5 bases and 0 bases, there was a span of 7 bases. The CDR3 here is CASSNTVNTEAFF. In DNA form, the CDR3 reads TGCGCCAGCAGTAATACAGTGAACACTGAAGCTTTCTTT.

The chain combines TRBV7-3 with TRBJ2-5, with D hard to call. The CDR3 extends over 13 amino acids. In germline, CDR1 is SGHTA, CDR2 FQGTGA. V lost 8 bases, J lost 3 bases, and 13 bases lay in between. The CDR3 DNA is TGTGCCAGCGCCCGGGCCGGAGAAGAGACCCAGTACTTC. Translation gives CASARAGEETQYF.

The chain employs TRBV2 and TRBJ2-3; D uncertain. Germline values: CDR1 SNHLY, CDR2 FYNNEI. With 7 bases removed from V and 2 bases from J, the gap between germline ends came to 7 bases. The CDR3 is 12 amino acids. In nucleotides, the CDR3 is TGTGCCAGCATTGGGGACACAGATACGCAGTATTTT. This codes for CASIGDTDTQYF.

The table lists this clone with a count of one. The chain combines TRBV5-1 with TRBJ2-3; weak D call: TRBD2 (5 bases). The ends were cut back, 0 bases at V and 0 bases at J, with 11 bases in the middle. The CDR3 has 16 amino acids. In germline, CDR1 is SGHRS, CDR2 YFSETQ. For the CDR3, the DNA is TGCGCCAGCAGCTTGGCCTCTCGAGGGAGCACAGATACGCAGTATTTT. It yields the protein CASSLASRGSTDTQYF.

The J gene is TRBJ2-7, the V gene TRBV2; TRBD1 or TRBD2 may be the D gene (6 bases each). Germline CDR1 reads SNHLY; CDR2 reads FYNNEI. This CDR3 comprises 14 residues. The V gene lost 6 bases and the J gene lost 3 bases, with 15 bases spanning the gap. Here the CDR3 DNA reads TGTGCCAGCAGGATGGTCGGGGGACACTACGAGCAGTACTTC. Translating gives CASRMVGGHYEQYF.

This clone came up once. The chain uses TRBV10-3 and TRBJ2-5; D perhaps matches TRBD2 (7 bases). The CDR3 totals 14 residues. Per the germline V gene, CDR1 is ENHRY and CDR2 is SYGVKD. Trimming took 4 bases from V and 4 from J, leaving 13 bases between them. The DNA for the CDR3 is TGTGCCATCAGTGTAGGGGGAGGGCGAGAGACCCAGTACTTC. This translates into CAISVGGGRETQYF.

CDR3 loop: CASGRQLRVETQYF. The CDR3 DNA reads TGTGCCAGCGGGAGACAGCTGCGAGTAGAGACCCAGTACTTC. The chain employs TRBV6-5 and TRBJ2-5; D is tentatively TRBD1 or TRBD2 (5 bases each). CDR3 length: 14 amino acids. Looked up from germline, CDR1 is MNHEY and CDR2 is SVGAGI. V lost 8 bases and J 4 bases, leaving 17 bases between the germline ends.

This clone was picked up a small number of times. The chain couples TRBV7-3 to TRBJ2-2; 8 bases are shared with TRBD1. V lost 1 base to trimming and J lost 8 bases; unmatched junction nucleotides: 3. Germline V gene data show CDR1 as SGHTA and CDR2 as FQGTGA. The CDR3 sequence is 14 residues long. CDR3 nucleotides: TGTGCCAGCAGCTTAAGTCAGGGGGCAGGGGAGCTGTTTTTT. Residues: CASSLSQGAGELFF.

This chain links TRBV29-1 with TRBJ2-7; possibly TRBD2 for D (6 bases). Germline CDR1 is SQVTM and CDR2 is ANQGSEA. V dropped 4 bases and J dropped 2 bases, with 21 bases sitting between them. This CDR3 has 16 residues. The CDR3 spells CSVGPPSGSPTYEQYF. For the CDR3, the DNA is TGCAGCGTTGGGCCCCCCTCCGGGAGTCCGACCTACGAGCAGTACTTC.

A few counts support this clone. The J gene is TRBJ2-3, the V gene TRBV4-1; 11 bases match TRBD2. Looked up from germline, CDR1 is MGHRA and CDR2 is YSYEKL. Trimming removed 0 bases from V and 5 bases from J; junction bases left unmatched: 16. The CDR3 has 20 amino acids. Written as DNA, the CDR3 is TGCGCCAGCAGCCAAGAGTCGGTAGCGGGAGGGCCCTGGGAGAAAGATACGCAGTATTTT. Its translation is CASSQESVAGGPWEKDTQYF.

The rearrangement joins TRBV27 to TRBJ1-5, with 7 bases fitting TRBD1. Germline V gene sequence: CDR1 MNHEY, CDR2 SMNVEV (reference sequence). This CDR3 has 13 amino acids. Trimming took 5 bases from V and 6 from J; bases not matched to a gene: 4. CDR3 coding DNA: TGTGCCAGCAGTACAGGGGTCGGTCAGCCCCAGCATTTT. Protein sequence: CASSTGVGQPQHF.

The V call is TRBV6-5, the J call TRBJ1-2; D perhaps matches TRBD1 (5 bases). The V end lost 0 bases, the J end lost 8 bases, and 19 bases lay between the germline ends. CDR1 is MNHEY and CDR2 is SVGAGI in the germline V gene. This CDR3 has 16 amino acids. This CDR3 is CASSYSEGNREGGYTF. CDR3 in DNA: TGTGCCAGCAGTTACTCGGAAGGGAATCGGGAGGGGGGCTACACCTTC.

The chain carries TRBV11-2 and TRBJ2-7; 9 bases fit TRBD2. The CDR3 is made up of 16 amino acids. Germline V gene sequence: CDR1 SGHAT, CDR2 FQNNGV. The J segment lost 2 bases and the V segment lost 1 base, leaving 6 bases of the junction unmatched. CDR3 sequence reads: CASSLVRTSVPYEQYF. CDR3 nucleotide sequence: TGTGCCAGCAGCTTAGTTCGGACTAGCGTGCCCTACGAGCAGTACTTC.

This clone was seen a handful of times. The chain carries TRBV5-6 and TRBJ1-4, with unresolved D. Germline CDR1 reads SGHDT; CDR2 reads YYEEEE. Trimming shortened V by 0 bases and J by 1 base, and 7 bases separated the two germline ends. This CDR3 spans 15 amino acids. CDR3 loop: CASSLEAGTNEKLFF. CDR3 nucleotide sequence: TGTGCCAGCAGCTTGGAGGCAGGAACTAATGAAAAACTGTTTTTT.

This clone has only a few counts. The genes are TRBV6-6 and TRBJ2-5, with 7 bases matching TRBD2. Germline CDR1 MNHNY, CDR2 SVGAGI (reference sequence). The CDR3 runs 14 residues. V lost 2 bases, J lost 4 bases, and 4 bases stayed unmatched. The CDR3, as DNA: TGTGCCAGCAGTTACGAGGGGACTATAGAGACCCAGTACTTC. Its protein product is CASSYEGTIETQYF.

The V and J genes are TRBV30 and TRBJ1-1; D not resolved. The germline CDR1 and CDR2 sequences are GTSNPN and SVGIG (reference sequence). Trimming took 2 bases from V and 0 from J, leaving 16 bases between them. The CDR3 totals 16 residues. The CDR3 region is CAWSRTVRILNTEAFF. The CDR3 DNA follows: TGTGCCTGGAGTCGTACGGTCCGGATTCTGAACACTGAAGCTTTCTTT.

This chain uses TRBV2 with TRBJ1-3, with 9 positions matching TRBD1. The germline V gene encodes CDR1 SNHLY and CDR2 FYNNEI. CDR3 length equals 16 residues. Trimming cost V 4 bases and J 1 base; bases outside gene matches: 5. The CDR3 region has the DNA TGTGCCAGCAGTGCTTGGGACAGGGATTCTGGAAACACCATATATTTT. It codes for CASSAWDRDSGNTIYF. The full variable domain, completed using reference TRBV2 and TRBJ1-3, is EPEVTQTPSHQVTQMGQEVILRCVPISNHLYFYWYRQILGQKVEFLVSFYNNEISEKSEIFDDQFSVERPDGSNFTLKIRSTKLEDSAMYFCASSAWDRDSGNTIYFGEGSWLTVV.